What follows are 32 T cell receptor beta chains derived from one specimen sequenced in a study of monozygotic twins with inflammatory bowel disease (dated by TCRdb to about 2019). The library was obtained by 5' RACE. The listed sequencing device is Illumina HiSeq 2500. TCRdb reprocessed the raw reads; every CDR3 protein sequence is a single record, and DNA is not supplied. The record for this sample contains approximately 400,000 distinct CDR3 sequences. Less than 2.5% of the sample comes from the top ten. The source material was blood. All receptors derive from a human donor with ulcerative colitis or Crohn's disease, or a healthy co-twin of an affected twin (not recorded which).

This chain links TRBV7-9 with TRBJ1-1. The germline CDR1 and CDR2 sequences are SEHNR and FQNEAQ (reference sequence). This CDR3 has 16 amino acids. The CDR3 sequence is CASSLGSTDVGGSAFF. The complete variable domain, with remaining parts taken from reference TRBV7-9 and TRBJ1-1, reads DTGVSQNPRHKITKRGQNVTFRCDPISEHNRLYWYRQTLGQGPEFLTYFQNEAQLEKSRLLSDRFSAERPKGSFSTLEIQRTEQGDSAMYLCASSLGSTDVGGSAFFGQGTRLTVV.

V and J are TRBV5-1 and TRBJ1-4; absent DNA, TCRdb's TRBD1 call cannot be checked. The CDR3 runs to 16 residues. Germline CDR1 is SGHRS and CDR2 is YFSETQ. CDR3 sequence: CASSPGTSFRGEKLFF.

The genes are TRBV30 and TRBJ1-1. The CDR3 has 16 residues. Germline CDR1 GTSNPN, CDR2 SVGIG (reference sequence). CDR3 residues: CAWNRKGMSSNTEAFF.

The genes are TRBV12-3 or TRBV12-4 and TRBJ2-2; the TCRdb D gene call, TRBD1, has no DNA to confirm it. The CDR3 is made up of 13 amino acids. The CDR3 is CASLTGGPGELFF.

The chain combines TRBV20-1 with TRBJ2-7; there is no DNA to check the TCRdb D call of TRBD1. Germline V gene lookup returns CDR1 DFQATT and CDR2 SNEGSKA (reference sequence). The length of the CDR3 is 11 residues. CDR3: CSALGGSEQYF.

CDR3 loop: CASSASRGQVNTEAFF. The gene calls are TRBV7-9 and TRBJ1-1; no DNA is available, so the TRBD1 call from TCRdb remains unchecked. This CDR3 has 16 amino acids. Germline V gene lookup returns CDR1 SEHNR and CDR2 FQNEAQ (reference sequence).

The genes are TRBV20-1 and TRBJ1-1; TCRdb's D gene call, TRBD1, goes unchecked for lack of DNA. CDR3 length equals 15 residues. Germline CDR1 DFQATT, CDR2 SNEGSKA (reference sequence). The CDR3 loop is CSAFPLQGSNTEAFF.

This chain connects TRBV20-1 to TRBJ1-6; the D call of TRBD1 rests on TCRdb alone, since no DNA is present to check it. CDR3 length: 15 amino acids. CDR1 is DFQATT, CDR2 SNEGSKA, per germline (reference sequence). The CDR3 here is CSARVSDSVNSPLHF.

The chain uses TRBV5-1 and TRBJ2-3; TCRdb lists TRBD2, though no DNA is available to test this call. There are 14 residues in the CDR3. The germline V gene has CDR1 SGHRS and CDR2 YFSETQ. The CDR3: CASRPSGGADTQYF. The full variable domain, completed using reference TRBV5-1 and TRBJ2-3, is KAGVTQTPRYLIKTRGQQVTLSCSPISGHRSVSWYQQTPGQGLQFLFEYFSETQRNKGNFPGRFSGRQFSNSRSEMNVSTLELGDSALYLCASRPSGGADTQYFGPGTRLTVL.

The chain is built from TRBV4-1 and TRBJ2-1; the TCRdb call, TRBD2, lacks DNA for checking. The CDR3 runs to 19 residues. The germline V gene has CDR1 MGHRA and CDR2 YSYEKL. CDR3 sequence reads: CASSPSLGGGARAGNEQFF.

The V call is TRBV19, the J call TRBJ1-1; with no DNA, the TCRdb D assignment of TRBD1 cannot be verified. The CDR3 spans 14 residues. Germline CDR1 is LNHDA and CDR2 is SQIVND (reference sequence). CDR3 region: CASSPGGRYTEAFF. The full variable domain, in which reference TRBV19 and TRBJ1-1 provide the parts outside the CDR3, is DGGITQSPKYLFRKEGQNVTLSCEQNLNHDAMYWYRQDPGQGLRLIYYSQIVNDFQKGDIAEGYSVSREKKESFPLTVTSAQKNPTAFYLCASSPGGRYTEAFFGQGTRLTVV.

The chain couples TRBV10-1 to TRBJ2-1; TCRdb returns TRBD2, unconfirmable since there is no DNA. This CDR3 has 14 residues. Per the germline V gene, CDR1 is WNHNN and CDR2 is SYGVQD (reference sequence). CDR3 region: CASSEEPSRSEQFF.

This chain connects TRBV20-1 to TRBJ1-1; checking the TCRdb D call of TRBD1 is not possible without DNA. There are 15 residues in the CDR3. Germline CDR1 DFQATT, CDR2 SNEGSKA (reference sequence). CDR3 sequence reads: CSAILPGQMNTEAFF.

CDR3 amino acids: CASSLGQGATYEQYF. The chain recombines TRBV7-2 with TRBJ2-7; TCRdb's assignment of TRBD1 cannot be checked, as there is no DNA. Germline values: CDR1 SGHTA, CDR2 FQGNSA. The CDR3 is 15 amino acids. The whole variable domain, remainder taken from reference TRBV7-2 and TRBJ2-7, is GAGVSQSPSNKVTEKGKDVELRCDPISGHTALYWYRQSLGQGLEFLIYFQGNSAPDKSGLPSDRFSAERTGGSVSTLTIQRTQQEDSAVYLCASSLGQGATYEQYFGPGTRLTVT.

This chain uses TRBV7-2 with TRBJ2-1; checking the TCRdb D call of TRBD2 is not possible without DNA. The CDR3 is 15 amino acids. CDR1 and CDR2 (germline): SGHTA, FQGNSA. CDR3 sequence: CASSFLPPNYNEQFF.

This chain joins TRBV11-2 and TRBJ1-1. The germline CDR1 and CDR2 sequences are SGHAT and FQNNGV. The CDR3 length is 15 residues. The CDR3 spells CASSQGSFGNTEAFF.

V gene TRBV12-3 or TRBV12-4 combines with J gene TRBJ2-7; TCRdb's D gene call, TRBD2, goes unchecked for lack of DNA. The CDR3 runs 13 residues. The CDR3 sequence: CASSLRLADEQYF.

The chain employs TRBV9 and TRBJ2-3; the TCRdb call, TRBD2, lacks DNA for checking. This CDR3 spans 15 amino acids. Germline lookup yields CDR1 SGDLS and CDR2 YYNGEE. CDR3 region: CASSFSGLGGDTQYF.

The genes are TRBV6-1 and TRBJ2-1; without DNA, the TCRdb call of TRBD2 cannot be checked. The CDR3 consists of 15 residues. Germline loops: CDR1 MNHNS, CDR2 SASEGT. The CDR3 here is CASRPSGSYYNEQFF.

The V call is TRBV4-1, the J call TRBJ2-1; TCRdb gives TRBD1 as the D gene, but with no DNA this cannot be confirmed. Germline assignment: CDR1 MGHRA and CDR2 YSYEKL. The CDR3 has 16 residues. The CDR3 spells CASSSPGADPYNEQFF.

The V gene is TRBV2, the J gene TRBJ2-7. CDR3 length equals 12 residues. Germline V lookup: CDR1 SNHLY, CDR2 FYNNEI. The CDR3: CASKWGTYEQYF. Supplemented by reference TRBV2 and TRBJ2-7, the full variable domain reads EPEVTQTPSHQVTQMGQEVILRCVPISNHLYFYWYRQILGQKVEFLVSFYNNEISEKSEIFDDQFSVERPDGSNFTLKIRSTKLEDSAMYFCASKWGTYEQYFGPGTRLTVT.

The V gene is TRBV20-1, the J gene TRBJ2-1; without DNA, the TCRdb call of TRBD2 cannot be checked. CDR1 and CDR2 (germline): DFQATT, SNEGSKA (reference sequence). CDR3 length: 16 residues. CDR3 amino acids: CSASPRTSGGYNEQFF.

The J gene is TRBJ2-1, the V gene TRBV14; TCRdb returns TRBD2, unconfirmable since there is no DNA. The CDR3 is made up of 13 amino acids. The V gene's germline CDR1 is SGHDN and CDR2 FVKESK. The chain's CDR3 is CASSRYGSGEQFF.

V and J are TRBV4-1 and TRBJ2-2; no DNA is available, so the TRBD1 call from TCRdb remains unchecked. The CDR3 length is 17 residues. The germline V gene encodes CDR1 MGHRA and CDR2 YSYEKL. This chain's CDR3 is CASSQDRWRPNTGELFF.

The chain combines TRBV2 with TRBJ1-6; TCRdb returns TRBD1, unconfirmable since there is no DNA. The CDR3 has 13 amino acids. Germline CDR1 SNHLY, CDR2 FYNNEI. The CDR3 here is CASMGDVNSPLHF.

The chain uses TRBV15 and TRBJ2-5; lacking DNA, the TRBD2 call made by TCRdb goes unchecked. The CDR3 covers 17 residues. Per the germline V gene, CDR1 is LNHNV and CDR2 is YYDKDF (reference sequence). CDR3 region: CATSRDSRLAGGETQYF.

This chain joins TRBV4-1 and TRBJ2-5; the TCRdb D gene call, TRBD1, has no DNA to confirm it. This CDR3 comprises 15 residues. The germline gives CDR1 MGHRA, CDR2 YSYEKL. The CDR3 region is CASSRPGQVEETQYF.

This chain connects TRBV20-1 to TRBJ1-1; the D call of TRBD1 rests on TCRdb alone, since no DNA is present to check it. The CDR3 consists of 11 residues. Germline-derived CDR1 and CDR2 are DFQATT and SNEGSKA (reference sequence). CDR3 residues: CSARLTGGAFF.

The rearrangement uses TRBV19 and TRBJ2-5; the D call from TCRdb, TRBD2, cannot be confirmed without DNA. The CDR3 sequence is 13 residues long. Per germline, CDR1 LNHDA and CDR2 SQIVND (reference sequence). The CDR3 reads CASSMGLAETQYF.

The CDR3 is CSAQNRRDSYEQYF. The V call is TRBV20-1, the J call TRBJ2-7. The germline V gene has CDR1 DFQATT and CDR2 SNEGSKA (reference sequence). The CDR3 is made up of 14 amino acids.

The V call is TRBV4-3, the J call TRBJ2-1; with no DNA, the TCRdb D assignment of TRBD1 cannot be verified. This CDR3 spans 15 amino acids. Germline V lookup: CDR1 LGHNA, CDR2 YSLEER. The CDR3 sequence: CASSQDTGAYNEQFF.

The chain links TRBV11-3 to TRBJ2-1; the D call from TCRdb, TRBD2, cannot be confirmed without DNA. This CDR3 comprises 16 residues. Germline V lookup: CDR1 SGHNT, CDR2 YENEEA. CDR3 loop: CASSSHTGPSRREQFF.